This T cell receptor beta chain derives from a study of blood T cells in healthy people across ages (dated by TCRdb to the mid-2010s). A note on the overall study: In model experiments, template switching captured roughly one uniquely barcoded TCR beta cDNA molecule for every two T cells. Donors of different ages were randomly distributed across sequencing lanes to avoid experimental bias. Two additional independent replicas of 1 million unique cDNA reads from the same blood draw were analyzed for two donors (one aged 18 to 29 and one aged 80 or older). Using deep sequencing normalized with unique cDNA molecular identifiers, the study measured how TCR beta repertoire diversity changes with age. Four age groups were formed from the donors: young (average roughly 15 years), middle-aged (around 39), aged (about 62) and long-lived (about 75).

Study-wide conclusions, independent of this receptor: Because donor CMV infection status was unknown, age-related changes in expanded clonotypes were potentially confounded. Because profiling used bulk unsorted PBMCs, naive and antigen-experienced compartments could not be compared conclusively. Compared with the aged group, the long-lived group had more naive CD4+ T cells, fewer expanded clones and increased TCR diversity, suggesting age selection. The percentage of naive T cells measured by flow cytometry correlated strongly with observed TCR beta diversity. Observed TCR beta diversity per million T cells fell roughly linearly with age, and a significant reduction was already apparent by age around 39. Estimates of total diversity from one million sequenced T cells were regarded as lower bounds and underestimates.

There are a few counts of this clonotype. Its antigen is not yet known. No clone much larger than this one lies a single base away; base qualities are absent. The CDR3 goes from the cysteine to the phenylalanine over 14 residues. CDR3 DNA only is kept here, 42 bases in frame from base 1. CDR1 and CDR2 were assigned from the germline V gene as MNHEY and SVGAGI. V loses 6 bases at its end and J loses 5 bases; junction bases beyond the gene matches: 5. Libraries were made using 5' RACE. Sequencing was performed on an Illumina HiSeq 2500. A second PCR of about 7 to 12 cycles was run with a J-beta primer mix and a sample-barcoded 5' primer. A unique molecular identifier was introduced onto each TCR beta cDNA molecule by a template-switch 5' adaptor carrying 12 random nucleotides. Each sample yielded at least 2.5 million CDR3-containing paired-end reads. The Mint cDNA synthesis kit, primed by a TRBC-specific oligonucleotide, was used to synthesize first-strand cDNA from all RNA. Following uracil-DNA glycosylase treatment, a first 18-cycle PCR with universal primers M1SS and BC2_uni_R was performed on all cDNA. The authors' analysis ran thus. Normalization of each sample was performed by random selection of 1 million high-quality reads, each carrying a distinct molecular identifier. Instead of being binned into consensus sequences, reads that shared molecular identifiers were thrown out. MiTCR, set to a Q25 quality threshold and the strictest error-elimination algorithm, was used for CDR3 identification, clonotype clustering and error correction. A nonparametric unseen species model with Euler transformation was used to estimate lower-bound total TCR beta diversity. Through fastp at Q25 and MiXCR, TCRdb rebuilt clones from the public reads, retaining in-frame beta chains. Each CDR3 protein gets just one entry, which takes the most common genes and DNA from the rows behind it. The V and J calls were determined by TCRdb, not by the authors. The sample profile shows 720,000 or so distinct CDR3 sequences; around 43% of them were found once. 30% of the sample is in the top ten clones.

Donors were 35 to 40 systemically healthy Caucasian individuals from Russia aged roughly 6 to 90 years. About 9.8 milliliters of peripheral blood were drawn from each donor into EDTA-treated Vacutainer tubes. Ficoll-Paque density-gradient centrifugation was used to isolate PBMCs, with at least 6 million per sample. Total RNA was extracted from PBMCs with Trizol reagent, with at least 5 micrograms obtained per sample. For every donor, flow cytometry on a PBMC aliquot measured the percentage of naive CD45RAhigh/CD27high T cells. Sequencing used blood. The receptor was derived from an older man in good health. The chain employs TRBV6-5 and TRBJ2-5, with 11 bases matching TRBD1. The CDR3 protein: CASRRTGGLETQYF. DNA sequence: TGTGCCAGCAGACGGACAGGGGGCTTGGAGACCCAGTACTTC.